A selection of T cell receptor beta chains follows, all from one sample in a study of technical replicates of blood from a handful of donors. The protocol was immunoSEQ multiplex PCR, while the TCRdb copy is restricted to in-frame clones and leaves out a portion. The sample includes about 70,000 clones, approximately 90% of them seen just once. Specimen: PBMCs. Receptor source: a human donor in good health. Some clones in this sample may be carry-over from other donors' samples. CDR3s include the opening cysteine and the closing phenylalanine or tryptophan. Clone size is given for some rows only: seen once, a few or many times, or a class if the clone is expanded.

J gene: TRBJ2-1
CDR3 length: 14
clone size: NA
V gene: TRBV7-9
CDR3 protein: CASSLVLDPNEQFF

J gene: TRBJ2-2
CDR3 length: 14
clone size: NA
V gene: TRBV19
CDR3 protein: CASRRQGATGELFF

J gene: TRBJ1-6
CDR3 length: 16
clone size: NA
V gene: TRBV7-9
CDR3 protein: CASSTGQGTNNSPLHF

J gene: TRBJ2-3
CDR3 length: 15
clone size: NA
V gene: TRBV6-1
CDR3 protein: CASSELRGITDTQYF

J gene: TRBJ1-2
CDR3 length: 15
clone size: NA
V gene: TRBV9
CDR3 protein: CASSVAPQGNYGYTF

J gene: TRBJ2-7
CDR3 length: 13
clone size: NA
V gene: TRBV15
CDR3 protein: CATSLFLTYEQYF

J gene: TRBJ2-7
CDR3 length: 14
clone size: NA
V gene: TRBV5-6
CDR3 protein: CASSLWGPTYEQYF

J gene: TRBJ2-7
CDR3 length: 15
clone size: NA
V gene: TRBV19
CDR3 protein: CASSPLVGLLYEQYF

J gene: TRBJ2-3
CDR3 length: 15
clone size: NA
V gene: TRBV5-1
CDR3 protein: CASSSSGRQGDTQYF

J gene: TRBJ1-5
CDR3 length: 14
clone size: NA
V gene: TRBV10-3
CDR3 protein: CATEDREDNQPQHF

J gene: TRBJ1-1
CDR3 length: 17
clone size: NA
V gene: TRBV12-5
CDR3 protein: CASGLALYDHQGPEAFF

J gene: TRBJ2-1
CDR3 length: 14
clone size: NA
V gene: TRBV9
CDR3 protein: CASSGTSGSHEQFF

J gene: TRBJ2-5
CDR3 length: 15
clone size: NA
V gene: TRBV25-1
CDR3 protein: CASSERGRTRETQYF

J gene: TRBJ2-5
CDR3 length: 16
clone size: NA
V gene: TRBV4-2
CDR3 protein: CASSQGRQGLGETQYF

J gene: TRBJ2-5
CDR3 length: 13
clone size: NA
V gene: TRBV7-9
CDR3 protein: CASRTSGKETQYF

J gene: TRBJ2-6
CDR3 length: 14
clone size: NA
V gene: TRBV7-9
CDR3 protein: CASSLVSGANVLTF

J gene: TRBJ2-7
CDR3 length: 16
clone size: NA
V gene: TRBV13
CDR3 protein: CASSLGLGQGTYEQYF

J gene: TRBJ2-4
CDR3 length: 14
clone size: NA
V gene: TRBV19
CDR3 protein: CASLNTGAKNIQYF

J gene: TRBJ2-6
CDR3 length: 16
clone size: NA
V gene: TRBV28
CDR3 protein: CASSLSQLSGANVLTF

J gene: TRBJ2-1
CDR3 length: 16
clone size: once
V gene: TRBV7-6
CDR3 protein: CASSLDGTGGYNEQFF

J gene: TRBJ2-7
CDR3 length: 17
clone size: NA
V gene: TRBV5-1
CDR3 protein: CASSPGLAGGYSYEQYF

J gene: TRBJ2-3
CDR3 length: 14
clone size: NA
V gene: TRBV7-2
CDR3 protein: CASSPGLAGDTQYF

J gene: TRBJ1-2
CDR3 length: 12
clone size: NA
V gene: TRBV19
CDR3 protein: CASSPDRGGYTF

J gene: TRBJ1-1
CDR3 length: 15
clone size: once
V gene: TRBV21-1
CDR3 protein: CASSKGRTGGPEAFF

J gene: TRBJ2-7
CDR3 length: 14
clone size: NA
V gene: TRBV15
CDR3 protein: CATSSKAGGHEQYF

J gene: TRBJ1-1
CDR3 length: 13
clone size: NA
V gene: TRBV30
CDR3 protein: CAWSGDRRAEAFF

J gene: TRBJ1-2
CDR3 length: 12
clone size: NA
V gene: TRBV19
CDR3 protein: CASSIEYGGYTF

J gene: TRBJ2-3
CDR3 length: 17
clone size: once
V gene: TRBV5-1
CDR3 protein: CASSLRSAGSNTDTQYF

J gene: TRBJ1-1
CDR3 length: 13
clone size: NA
V gene: TRBV18
CDR3 protein: CASSGQKNTEAFF

J gene: TRBJ2-1
CDR3 length: 12
clone size: NA
V gene: TRBV30
CDR3 protein: CAWSPVRFEQFF

J gene: TRBJ1-6
CDR3 length: 15
clone size: NA
V gene: TRBV30
CDR3 protein: CAWSAGTGGNSPLHF

J gene: TRBJ2-1
CDR3 length: 11
clone size: once
V gene: TRBV6-5
CDR3 protein: CASSSGSKQFF

J gene: TRBJ2-3
CDR3 length: 14
clone size: NA
V gene: TRBV5-6
CDR3 protein: CASSSDGRWNTQYF

J gene: TRBJ1-1
CDR3 length: 13
clone size: NA
V gene: TRBV27
CDR3 protein: CASSLWGGGEAFF

J gene: TRBJ2-7
CDR3 length: 13
clone size: NA
V gene: TRBV7-2
CDR3 protein: CASSPIASYEQYF

J gene: TRBJ1-2
CDR3 length: 11
clone size: NA
V gene: TRBV20-1
CDR3 protein: CSAARGAGYTF